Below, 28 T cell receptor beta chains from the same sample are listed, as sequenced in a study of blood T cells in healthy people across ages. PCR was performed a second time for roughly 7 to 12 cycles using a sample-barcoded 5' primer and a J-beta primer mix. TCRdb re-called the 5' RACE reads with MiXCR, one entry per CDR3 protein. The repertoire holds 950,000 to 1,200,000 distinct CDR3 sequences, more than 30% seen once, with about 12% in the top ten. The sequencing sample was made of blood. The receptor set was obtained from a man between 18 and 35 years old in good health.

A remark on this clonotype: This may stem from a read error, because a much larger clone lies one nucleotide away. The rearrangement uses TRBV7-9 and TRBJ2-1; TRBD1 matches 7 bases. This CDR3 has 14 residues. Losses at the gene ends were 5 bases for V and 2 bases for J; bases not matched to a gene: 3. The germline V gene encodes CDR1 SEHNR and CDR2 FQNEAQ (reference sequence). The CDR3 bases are TGTGCCAGCAGCGAAGGGGGCCCCTACAATGAGCAGTTCTTC. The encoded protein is CASSEGGPYNEQFF. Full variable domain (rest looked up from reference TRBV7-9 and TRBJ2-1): DTGVSQNPRHKITKRGQNVTFRCDPISEHNRLYWYRQTLGQGPEFLTYFQNEAQLEKSRLLSDRFSAERPKGSFSTLEIQRTEQGDSAMYLCASSEGGPYNEQFFGPGTRLTVL.

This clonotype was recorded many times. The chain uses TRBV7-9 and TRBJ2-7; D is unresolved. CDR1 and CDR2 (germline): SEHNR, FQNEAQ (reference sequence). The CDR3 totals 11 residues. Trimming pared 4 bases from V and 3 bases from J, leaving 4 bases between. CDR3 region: CASSSNYEQYF. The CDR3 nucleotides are TGTGCCAGCAGCTCTAACTACGAGCAGTACTTC.

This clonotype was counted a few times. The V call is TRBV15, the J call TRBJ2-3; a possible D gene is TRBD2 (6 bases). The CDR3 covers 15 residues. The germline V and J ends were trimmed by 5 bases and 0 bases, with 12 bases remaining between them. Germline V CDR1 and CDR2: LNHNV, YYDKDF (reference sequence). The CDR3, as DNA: TGTGCCACCAGCGTAGGAGGGCATAGCACAGATACGCAGTATTTT. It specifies CATSVGGHSTDTQYF.

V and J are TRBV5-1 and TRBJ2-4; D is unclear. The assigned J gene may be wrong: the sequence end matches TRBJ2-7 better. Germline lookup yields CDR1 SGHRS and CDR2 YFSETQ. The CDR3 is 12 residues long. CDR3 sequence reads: CASATPNNEQYF. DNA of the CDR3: TGCGCCAGCGCCACTCCTAATAACGAGCAGTACTTC.

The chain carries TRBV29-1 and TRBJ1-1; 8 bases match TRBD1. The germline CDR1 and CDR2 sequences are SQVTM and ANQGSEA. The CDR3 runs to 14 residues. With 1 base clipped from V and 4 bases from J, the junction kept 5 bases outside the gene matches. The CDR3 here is CSVEGRTGSTEAFF. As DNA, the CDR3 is TGCAGCGTTGAAGGCCGGACAGGGAGCACTGAAGCTTTCTTT.

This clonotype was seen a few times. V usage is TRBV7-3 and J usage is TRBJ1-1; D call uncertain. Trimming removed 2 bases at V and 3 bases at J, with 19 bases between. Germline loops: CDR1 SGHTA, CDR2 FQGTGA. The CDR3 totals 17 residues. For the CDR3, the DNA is TGTGCCAGCAGCTTATGGGTCTTGGTCGGGTTCGACACTGAAGCTTTCTTT. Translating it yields CASSLWVLVGFDTEAFF. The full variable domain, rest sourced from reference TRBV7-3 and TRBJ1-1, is GAGVSQTPSNKVTEKGKYVELRCDPISGHTALYWYRQSLGQGPEFLIYFQGTGAADDSGLPNDRFFAVRPEGSVSTLKIQRTERGDSAVYLCASSLWVLVGFDTEAFFGQGTRLTVV.

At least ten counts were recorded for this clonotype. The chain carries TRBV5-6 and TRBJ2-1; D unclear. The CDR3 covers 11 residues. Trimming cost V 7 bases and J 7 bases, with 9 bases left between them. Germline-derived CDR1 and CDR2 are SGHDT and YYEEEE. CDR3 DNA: TGTGCCAGCGGATACTTTAATGAGCAGTTCTTC. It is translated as CASGYFNEQFF.

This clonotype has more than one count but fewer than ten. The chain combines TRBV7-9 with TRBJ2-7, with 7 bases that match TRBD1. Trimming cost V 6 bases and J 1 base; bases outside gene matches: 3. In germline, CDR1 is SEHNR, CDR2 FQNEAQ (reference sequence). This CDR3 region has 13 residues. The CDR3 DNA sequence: TGTGCCAGCAGAAACAGGGGTTCCTACGAGCAGTACTTC. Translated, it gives CASRNRGSYEQYF.

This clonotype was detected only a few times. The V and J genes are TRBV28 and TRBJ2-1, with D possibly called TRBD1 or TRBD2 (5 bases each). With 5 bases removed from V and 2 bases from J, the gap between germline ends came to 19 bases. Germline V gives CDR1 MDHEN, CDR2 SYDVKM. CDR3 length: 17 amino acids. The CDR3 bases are TGTGCCAGCAGTCGCCAAAGGGGTTGGAGGACCTACAATGAGCAGTTCTTC. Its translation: CASSRQRGWRTYNEQFF.

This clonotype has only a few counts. The CDR3 nucleotides read TGTGCCAGCAGTTACGTCGGAGACTCCACCTTTTCCTACGAGCAGTACTTC. Translated, it gives CASSYVGDSTFSYEQYF. The chain employs TRBV6-2 or TRBV6-3 and TRBJ2-7, with D uncertain. Per germline, CDR1 MNHEY and CDR2 SVGEGT. Trimming cost V 2 bases and J 1 base, with 18 bases left between them. CDR3 length: 17 amino acids.

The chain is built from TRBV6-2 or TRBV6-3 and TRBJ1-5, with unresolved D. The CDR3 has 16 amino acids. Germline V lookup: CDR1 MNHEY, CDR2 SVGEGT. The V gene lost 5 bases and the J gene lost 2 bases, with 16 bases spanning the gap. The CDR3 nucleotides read TGTGCCAGCAGTCCCCCTCGAGGTAGGGGCAATCAGCCCCAGCATTTT. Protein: CASSPPRGRGNQPQHF.

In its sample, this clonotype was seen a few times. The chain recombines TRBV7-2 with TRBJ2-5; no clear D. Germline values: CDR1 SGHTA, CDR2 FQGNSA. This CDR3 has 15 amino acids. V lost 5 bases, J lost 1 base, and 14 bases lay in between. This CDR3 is CASSPLAWAQETQYF. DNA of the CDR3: TGTGCCAGCAGCCCCCTCGCCTGGGCCCAAGAGACCCAGTACTTC.

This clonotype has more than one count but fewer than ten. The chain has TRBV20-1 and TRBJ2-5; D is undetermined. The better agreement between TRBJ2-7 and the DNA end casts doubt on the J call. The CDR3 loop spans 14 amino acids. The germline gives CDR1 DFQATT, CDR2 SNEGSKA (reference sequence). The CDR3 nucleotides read TGCAGTGCTAGAAGTCAATCCATTATCCACGAGCAGTACTTC. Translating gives CSARSQSIIHEQYF.

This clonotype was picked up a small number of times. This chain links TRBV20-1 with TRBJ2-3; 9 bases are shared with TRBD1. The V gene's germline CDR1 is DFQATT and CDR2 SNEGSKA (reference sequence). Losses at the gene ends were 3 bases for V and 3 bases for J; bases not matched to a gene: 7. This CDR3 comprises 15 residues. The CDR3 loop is CSARSGTGSTDTQYF. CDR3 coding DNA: TGCAGTGCTAGGTCCGGGACAGGGAGTACAGATACGCAGTATTTT.

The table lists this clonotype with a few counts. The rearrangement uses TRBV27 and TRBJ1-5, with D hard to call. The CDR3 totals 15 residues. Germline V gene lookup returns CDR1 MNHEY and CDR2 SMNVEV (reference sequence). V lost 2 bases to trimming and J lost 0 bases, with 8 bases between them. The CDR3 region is CASSLVQTSNQPQHF. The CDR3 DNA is TGTGCCAGCAGTTTAGTCCAGACTAGCAATCAGCCCCAGCATTTT.

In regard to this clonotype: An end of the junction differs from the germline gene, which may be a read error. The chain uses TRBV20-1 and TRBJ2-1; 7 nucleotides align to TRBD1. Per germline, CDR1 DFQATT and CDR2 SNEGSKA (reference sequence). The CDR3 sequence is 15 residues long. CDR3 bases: TGCAGTTCTAGAGAGATACAGGGGTTCGTCAATGAGCAGTTCTTC. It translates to CSSREIQGFVNEQFF.

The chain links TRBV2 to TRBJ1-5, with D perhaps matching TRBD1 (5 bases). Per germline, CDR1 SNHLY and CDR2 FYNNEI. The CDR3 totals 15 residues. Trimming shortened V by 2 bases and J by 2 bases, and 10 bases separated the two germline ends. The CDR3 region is CASSEWGRRNQPQHF. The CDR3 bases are TGTGCCAGCAGTGAATGGGGCCGTCGCAATCAGCCCCAGCATTTT.

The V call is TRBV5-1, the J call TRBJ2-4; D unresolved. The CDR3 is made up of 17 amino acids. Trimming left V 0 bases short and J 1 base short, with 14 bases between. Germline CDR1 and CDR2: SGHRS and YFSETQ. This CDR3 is CASSLEAGGMAKNIQYF. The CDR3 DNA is TGCGCCAGCAGCTTGGAGGCAGGCGGTATGGCCAAAAACATTCAGTACTTC.

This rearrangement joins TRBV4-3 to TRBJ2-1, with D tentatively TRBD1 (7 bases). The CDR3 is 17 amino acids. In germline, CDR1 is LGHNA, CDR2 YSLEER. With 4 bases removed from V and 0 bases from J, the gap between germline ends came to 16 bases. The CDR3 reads CASSPGTQGGSYNEQFF. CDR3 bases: TGCGCCAGCAGCCCCGGGACCCAGGGGGGCTCCTACAATGAGCAGTTCTTC.

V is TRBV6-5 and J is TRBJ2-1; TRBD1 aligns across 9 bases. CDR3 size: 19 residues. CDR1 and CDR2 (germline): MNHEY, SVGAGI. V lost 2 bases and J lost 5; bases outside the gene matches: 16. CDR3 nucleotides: TGTGCCAGCAGTTACACGACCTTAACAGGGGGCAAGCTTAACAATGAGCAGTTCTTC. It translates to CASSYTTLTGGKLNNEQFF.

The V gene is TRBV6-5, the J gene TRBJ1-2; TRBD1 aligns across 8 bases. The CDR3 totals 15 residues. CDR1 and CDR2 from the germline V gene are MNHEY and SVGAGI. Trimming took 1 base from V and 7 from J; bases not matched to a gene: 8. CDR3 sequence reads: CASSYYGQGASGYTF. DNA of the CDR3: TGTGCCAGCAGTTACTATGGTCAGGGGGCATCTGGCTACACCTTC.

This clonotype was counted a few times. CDR3: CASSHSGLRDGYTF. The CDR3 DNA is TGCGCCAGCAGCCATAGCGGGCTCAGGGATGGCTACACCTTC. This rearrangement joins TRBV4-3 to TRBJ1-2, with D tentatively TRBD1 (5 bases). V lost 3 bases to trimming and J lost 6 bases, with 14 bases between them. Germline V gene data show CDR1 as LGHNA and CDR2 as YSLEER. The CDR3 contains 14 residues.

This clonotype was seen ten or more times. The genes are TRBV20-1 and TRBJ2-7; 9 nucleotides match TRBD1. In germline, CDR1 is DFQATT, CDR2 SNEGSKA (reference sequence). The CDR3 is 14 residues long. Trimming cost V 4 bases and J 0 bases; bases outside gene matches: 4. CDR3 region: CSAKGTGSSYEQYF. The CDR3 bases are TGCAGTGCTAAAGGGACAGGGAGCTCCTACGAGCAGTACTTC.

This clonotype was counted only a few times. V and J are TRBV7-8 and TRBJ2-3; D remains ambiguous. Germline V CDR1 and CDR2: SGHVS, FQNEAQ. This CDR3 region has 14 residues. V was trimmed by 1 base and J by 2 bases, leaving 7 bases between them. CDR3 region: CASSLGPHTDTQYF. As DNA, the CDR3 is TGTGCCAGCAGCTTAGGTCCCCACACAGATACGCAGTATTTT.

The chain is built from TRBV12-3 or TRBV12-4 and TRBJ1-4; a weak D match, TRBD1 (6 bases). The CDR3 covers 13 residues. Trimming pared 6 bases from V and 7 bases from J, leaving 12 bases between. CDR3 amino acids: CASRDSQVEKLFF. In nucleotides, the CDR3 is TGTGCCAGCAGGGACAGCCAAGTTGAAAAACTGTTTTTT.

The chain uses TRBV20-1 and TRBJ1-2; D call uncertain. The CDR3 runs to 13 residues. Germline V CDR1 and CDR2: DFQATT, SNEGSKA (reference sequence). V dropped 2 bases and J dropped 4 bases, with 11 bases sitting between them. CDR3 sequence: CSARRAGGYGYTF. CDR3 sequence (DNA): TGCAGTGCTAGAAGGGCCGGCGGCTATGGCTACACCTTC.

The CDR3 sequence is CASSYWDGANVPNSPLHF. CDR3 sequence (DNA): TGTGCCAGCAGTTACTGGGACGGAGCGAACGTTCCTAATTCACCCCTCCACTTT. The rearrangement joins TRBV6-5 to TRBJ1-6; a weak D match, TRBD1 (5 bases). Trimming removed 1 base at V and 6 bases at J, with 19 bases between. The V gene's germline CDR1 is MNHEY and CDR2 SVGAGI. This CDR3 is 18 amino acids long.

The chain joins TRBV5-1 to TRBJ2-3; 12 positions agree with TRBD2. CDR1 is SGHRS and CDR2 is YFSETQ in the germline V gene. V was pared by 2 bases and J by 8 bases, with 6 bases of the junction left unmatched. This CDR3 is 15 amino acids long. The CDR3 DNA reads TGCGCCAGCAGCTTAAAGACTAGCGGGGGACCTACGCAGTATTTT. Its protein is CASSLKTSGGPTQYF.